The next 2 T cell receptor beta chains were all read from a single sample in a study of blood T cell repertoires in COVID-19. The repertoire was sequenced with immunoSEQ multiplex PCR; TCRdb's copy has only in-frame clones and lacks some. The sample lists 200,000 or so clones, 85% to 90% occurring once. Input material: peripheral blood. These TCRs come from a woman in her sixties or seventies with acute or convalescent COVID-19.

J is TRBJ2-7 and V is TRBV9, with 8 bases fitting TRBD2. Germline V CDR1 and CDR2: SGDLS, YYNGEE. V lost 3 bases and J lost 4; bases outside the gene matches: 6. This CDR3 comprises 14 residues. CDR3 residues: CASSAGLGGYEQYF. Here the CDR3 DNA reads TGTGCCAGCAGCGCGGGACTAGGGGGTTACGAGCAGTACTTC.

The chain links TRBV9 to TRBJ2-7; D remains ambiguous. In germline, CDR1 is SGDLS, CDR2 YYNGEE. V was clipped by 0 bases and J by 0 bases, with 7 bases between them. CDR3 length equals 14 residues. CDR3 in amino acids: CASSVGSSSYEQYF. DNA for the CDR3: TGTGCCAGCAGCGTAGGTAGTAGCTCCTACGAGCAGTACTTC.